The 25 T cell receptor beta chains below all came from one sample that was sequenced in a study of identical twins. TCRdb re-analysed the 5' RACE reads in MiXCR, keeping a single row per CDR3 protein. The repertoire holds hundreds of thousands of distinct CDR3 sequences, with 18% as singletons. This sample was also put to use in a study of T cells expressing NK-cell markers.

The sample consisted of PBMCs. These receptor sequences come from a woman aged 18-29 years in good health.

Written as DNA, the CDR3 is TGCAGTGCCCGGAACTCCTACGAGCAGTACTTC. Translated, it gives CSARNSYEQYF. V and J are TRBV20-1 and TRBJ2-7; D gene ambiguous. The CDR3 sequence is 11 residues long. Trimming left V 6 bases short and J 0 bases short, with 6 bases between. Per the germline V gene, CDR1 is DFQATT and CDR2 is SNEGSKA (reference sequence).

This clonotype was picked up a small number of times. The chain recombines TRBV13 with TRBJ2-1; D call uncertain. There are 15 residues in the CDR3. V lost 7 bases and J 0 bases, leaving 13 bases between the germline ends. Germline CDR1 is PRHDT and CDR2 is FYEKMQ (reference sequence). Here the CDR3 DNA reads TGTGCCAGCACCCACGGAACGAGCTCCTACAATGAGCAGTTCTTC. It encodes CASTHGTSSYNEQFF. The full variable domain, in which reference TRBV13 and TRBJ2-1 provide the parts outside the CDR3, is AAGVIQSPRHLIKEKRETATLKCYPIPRHDTVYWYQQGPGQDPQFLISFYEKMQSDKGSIPDRFSAQQFSDYHSELNMSSLELGDSALYFCASTHGTSSYNEQFFGPGTRLTVL.

This clonotype came up a few times. The chain combines TRBV7-8 with TRBJ2-7; TRBD2 matches at 8 bases. There are 15 residues in the CDR3. Per germline, CDR1 SGHVS and CDR2 FQNEAQ. The junction had 6 bases not matched to a gene; V was cut back by 3 bases and J by 2 bases. The CDR3 here is CASSLSTSATYEQYF. In DNA, the CDR3 is TGTGCCAGCAGCTTGTCGACTAGCGCAACCTACGAGCAGTACTTC.

This chain uses TRBV7-9 with TRBJ2-3; 7 bases are shared with TRBD2. Germline values: CDR1 SEHNR, CDR2 FQNEAQ (reference sequence). CDR3 length equals 15 residues. The V segment lost 3 bases and the J segment 2 bases; nucleotides outside the gene matches: 5. The CDR3, as DNA: TGTGCCAGCAGCTTGACGGGAGGTGACACAGATACGCAGTATTTT. Amino acids: CASSLTGGDTDTQYF.

This clonotype was seen a few times. V and J are TRBV20-1 and TRBJ2-7; a possible D gene is TRBD1 (6 bases). Trimming took 6 bases from V and 9 from J, leaving 18 bases between them. Germline values: CDR1 DFQATT, CDR2 SNEGSKA (reference sequence). The CDR3 consists of 12 residues. The CDR3 protein is CSASWDTGMQYF. For the CDR3, the DNA is TGCAGTGCCAGCTGGGACACAGGGATGCAGTACTTC.

The V call is TRBV12-3 or TRBV12-4, the J call TRBJ1-1; a weak D match, TRBD1 (6 bases). This CDR3 has 12 residues. The CDR3 DNA reads as TGTGGAGCCTCCTGGGGGCTCACTGAAGCTTTCTTT. It yields the protein CGASWGLTEAFF.

The chain has TRBV10-3 and TRBJ1-6; 8 bases are a match to TRBD1. The CDR3 has 16 residues. Germline CDR1 reads ENHRY; CDR2 reads SYGVKD. J lost 7 bases, V lost 6 bases, and 11 bases had no gene match. The CDR3 DNA reads as TGTGCCATCAGCGACCCGCCGGGACAGGCAAATTCACCCCTCCACTTT. Translation: CAISDPPGQANSPLHF.

The chain uses TRBV9 and TRBJ2-1, with 10 bases matching TRBD2. CDR3 size: 15 residues. The V segment lost 0 bases and the J segment 7 bases; nucleotides outside the gene matches: 4. Per the germline V gene, CDR1 is SGDLS and CDR2 is YYNGEE. CDR3 region: CASSVGPSGGNEQFF. DNA for the CDR3: TGTGCCAGCAGCGTAGGGCCTAGCGGGGGAAATGAGCAGTTCTTC.

This sequence joins TRBV20-1 and TRBJ2-5; D is perhaps TRBD1 or TRBD2 (5 bases each). This CDR3 comprises 18 residues. CDR1 DFQATT and CDR2 SNEGSKA come from the germline V gene (reference sequence). V was clipped by 1 base and J by 0 bases, with 21 bases between them. Written as DNA, the CDR3 is TGCAGTGCTAGAGCCCCCCTACCGGGACCAGCTTACCAAGAGACCCAGTACTTC. Encoded protein: CSARAPLPGPAYQETQYF.

This clonotype occurred a few times. This chain joins TRBV20-1 and TRBJ2-5, with D maybe TRBD2 (6 bases). This CDR3 contains 16 residues. Trimming pared 0 bases from V and 3 bases from J, leaving 17 bases between. Germline lookup yields CDR1 DFQATT and CDR2 SNEGSKA (reference sequence). CDR3 in DNA: TGCAGTGCTAGAGATGCAAGCGGGTTCAGAGAAGAGACCCAGTACTTC. Encoded protein: CSARDASGFREETQYF.

This clonotype was seen a handful of times. J is TRBJ1-6 and V is TRBV6-6; perhaps TRBD1 as D (5 bases). V lost 8 bases to trimming and J lost 13 bases, with 15 bases between them. CDR1 MNHNY and CDR2 SVGAGI come from the germline V gene (reference sequence). The CDR3 runs to 12 residues. CDR3 DNA: TGTGCCAGCGGAGGGGTCGTATCTCCCCTCCACTTT. Translation gives CASGGVVSPLHF.

The chain combines TRBV29-1 with TRBJ2-3, with TRBD1 matching over 9 bases. The CDR3 is 13 residues long. Germline trimming cut 3 bases from V and 9 bases from J; bases unmatched to any gene: 7. Germline assignment: CDR1 SQVTM and CDR2 ANQGSEA. As DNA, the CDR3 is TGCAGCGTTGACGGACAGGGGACCGCCACGCAGTATTTT. Residues: CSVDGQGTATQYF.

This clonotype was seen only a few times. The chain is built from TRBV5-1 and TRBJ2-1; maybe TRBD1 (5 bases). This CDR3 comprises 17 residues. In germline, CDR1 is SGHRS, CDR2 YFSETQ. The V end lost 4 bases, the J end lost 2 bases, and 19 bases lay between the germline ends. This CDR3 is CASSGVTAQATYNEQFF. In nucleotides, the CDR3 is TGCGCCAGCAGCGGAGTGACAGCTCAGGCTACCTACAATGAGCAGTTCTTC.

A few counts support this clonotype. The CDR3 DNA reads TGTGCCAGCAGTTACTCGAGAGGGACCAATGAAGCTTTCTTT. The encoded protein is CASSYSRGTNEAFF. The chain employs TRBV6-5 and TRBJ1-1, with TRBD1 as a possible D gene (5 bases). The germline V gene has CDR1 MNHEY and CDR2 SVGAGI. The CDR3 runs to 14 residues. Trimming stripped 0 bases from V and 7 bases from J, with 12 bases between.

The gene calls are TRBV20-1 and TRBJ1-5; no definite D call. Looked up from germline, CDR1 is DFQATT and CDR2 is SNEGSKA (reference sequence). The ends were cut back, 5 bases at V and 3 bases at J, with 8 bases in the middle. The CDR3 is made up of 12 amino acids. The CDR3 loop reads CSAQQPNQPQHF. The CDR3 region has the DNA TGCAGTGCTCAACAGCCCAATCAGCCCCAGCATTTT.

The chain carries TRBV5-1 and TRBJ2-1; D is unresolved. The CDR3 runs to 15 residues. CDR1 and CDR2 from the germline V gene are SGHRS and YFSETQ. Trimming removed 5 bases at V and 6 bases at J, with 18 bases between. CDR3 DNA: TGCGCCAGCAGATCGCTGGCCCCTCGTGGCAATGAGCAGTTCTTC. It is translated as CASRSLAPRGNEQFF.

This clonotype was detected many times. The genes are TRBV12-3 or TRBV12-4 and TRBJ1-5; tentatively, D is TRBD1 (5 bases). The CDR3 is made up of 14 amino acids. Trimming removed 5 bases from V and 1 base from J, with 9 bases in between. The CDR3, as DNA: TGTGCCAGCAGTCCTCGGGACAGCAATCAGCCCCAGCATTTT. This sequence encodes CASSPRDSNQPQHF.

The rearrangement joins TRBV5-5 to TRBJ2-1; maybe TRBD2 (6 bases). CDR1 SGHKS and CDR2 YYEKEE come from the germline V gene (reference sequence). The V end lost 4 bases, the J end lost 9 bases, and 29 bases lay between the germline ends. This CDR3 spans 18 amino acids. CDR3 amino acids: CASSNPALAGSFNGEQFF. The CDR3 DNA reads TGTGCCAGCAGCAATCCGGCTTTGGCGGGAAGCTTTAACGGTGAGCAGTTCTTC.

V is TRBV5-1 and J is TRBJ1-2, with 10 nucleotides matching TRBD1. The germline CDR1 and CDR2 sequences are SGHRS and YFSETQ. The CDR3 sequence is 14 residues long. V lost 4 bases to trimming and J lost 5 bases; unmatched junction nucleotides: 5. In DNA, the CDR3 is TGCGCCAGCAGCCGGGACAGGGGAGTATATGGCTACACCTTC. It specifies CASSRDRGVYGYTF.

This clonotype was seen at least ten times. The V and J genes are TRBV12-3 or TRBV12-4 and TRBJ2-1, with unresolved D. Trimming removed 6 bases from V and 7 bases from J, with 13 bases in between. The CDR3 loop spans 13 amino acids. The CDR3 coding sequence is TGTGCCAGCAGCGAGACTTCAGGAAATGAGCAGTTCTTC. As protein: CASSETSGNEQFF.

This chain joins TRBV4-3 and TRBJ2-1, with D perhaps assigned TRBD1 or TRBD2 (5 bases each). This CDR3 has 16 amino acids. V dropped 6 bases and J dropped 10 bases, with 25 bases sitting between them. Germline V lookup: CDR1 LGHNA, CDR2 YSLEER. In nucleotides, the CDR3 is TGCGCCAGCAGTCTAAGCCGGGACCTGAAAAGCGTCGAGCAGTTCTTC. It encodes CASSLSRDLKSVEQFF.

This chain links TRBV6-5 with TRBJ2-1; 8 bases are a match to TRBD1. The CDR3 runs to 15 residues. Losses at the gene ends were 0 bases for V and 5 bases for J; bases not matched to a gene: 3. Looked up from germline, CDR1 is MNHEY and CDR2 is SVGAGI. The chain's CDR3 is CASSYSDRDHNEQFF. CDR3 nucleotide sequence: TGTGCCAGCAGTTACTCGGACAGGGACCACAATGAGCAGTTCTTC.

This rearrangement joins TRBV18 to TRBJ2-7; 10 nucleotides agree with TRBD2. Trimming at V came to 5 bases and at J to 0 bases, leaving 1 base not matched to a gene. This CDR3 spans 14 amino acids. Germline V gene data show CDR1 as KGHSH and CDR2 as LQKENI. The CDR3 here is CASSKREGSYEQYF. CDR3 nucleotide sequence: TGTGCCAGCTCAAAGCGGGAGGGCTCCTACGAGCAGTACTTC.

This clonotype was recorded a few times. The chain joins TRBV20-1 to TRBJ2-3; TRBD1 is a possible D gene (6 bases). CDR1 DFQATT and CDR2 SNEGSKA come from the germline V gene (reference sequence). This CDR3 region has 17 residues. Deletions cut 0 bases from V and 1 base from J, with 17 bases between. CDR3 sequence: CSARDLRGSRGTDTQYF. In nucleotides, the CDR3 is TGCAGTGCTAGAGATCTTAGGGGGTCCAGAGGCACAGATACGCAGTATTTT.

In its sample, this clonotype was seen a few times. This sequence joins TRBV5-5 and TRBJ1-1; 8 bases match TRBD1. Germline CDR1 reads SGHKS; CDR2 reads YYEKEE (reference sequence). This CDR3 is built from 16 residues. The V segment lost 0 bases and the J segment 1 base; nucleotides outside the gene matches: 5. CDR3 DNA: TGTGCCAGCAGCTTGGAGGGTACAGGGGGGAACACTGAAGCTTTCTTT. It translates to CASSLEGTGGNTEAFF.